This TCR beta chain was recorded in a study of blood T cells in healthy people across ages. Points from the study as a whole: The unsorted PBMCs prevented any conclusive comparison of naive versus antigen-experienced cells.

With regard to this clonotype: The antigen remains unidentified.

There were at least 6 micrograms of total RNA extracted from every sample. Sample-barcoded 5' priming and a J-beta primer mix drove a second PCR of about 6 to 11 cycles. TCRdb independently ran MiXCR on the 5' RACE reads; one entry per CDR3 protein. The table shows about 780,000 distinct CDR3 sequences, with more than 35% occurring only once. V lost 0 bases and J 3 bases, leaving 12 bases between the germline ends. The germline V gene encodes CDR1 DFQATT and CDR2 SNEGSKA (reference sequence). The CDR3 covers 15 residues. The chain links TRBV20-1 to TRBJ2-1, with unresolved D. Sequencing used blood. This clonotype originated in an elderly man in good health. In DNA, the CDR3 is TGCAGTGCTAGAGACATTCAGCGCAGCTACAATGAGCAGTTCTTC. This encodes CSARDIQRSYNEQFF.